Below, 4 T cell receptor beta chains from the same sample are listed, as sequenced in a study of T cells in Graves' hyperthyroidism and ophthalmopathy. TCR beta CDR3 regions were amplified from RNA transcripts. The HTBI set primed first-round TCR CDR3 RT-PCR. MiXCR, run by TCRdb on the multiplex PCR reads, gives a single entry per CDR3 protein. This sample has about 380,000 distinct CDR3 sequences, with approximately 17% found just once. Sequenced input: blood. These receptor sequences come from a young man with Graves' ophthalmopathy.

This clonotype came up a few times. As DNA, the CDR3 is TGTGCCAGCTCACCAGAGATGAGTCGGCAAGGGGCCCAGTACTTC. It encodes CASSPEMSRQGAQYF. V usage is TRBV18 and J usage is TRBJ2-5, with D tentatively TRBD1 (5 bases). Deletions cut 2 bases from V and 9 bases from J, with 19 bases between. CDR3 size: 15 residues. CDR1 and CDR2 from the germline V gene are KGHSH and LQKENI.

Regarding this clonotype: With a much larger clone just one base away, this may be a read error. V gene TRBV7-9 combines with J gene TRBJ2-7, with D tentatively TRBD1 or TRBD2 (6 bases each). CDR1 is SEHNR, CDR2 FQNEAQ, per germline (reference sequence). This CDR3 comprises 14 residues. The CDR3: CATGRGAYSHEQYF. DNA of the CDR3: TGTGCCACCGGTAGGGGGGCCTACTCCCACGAGCAGTACTTC.

The V call is TRBV7-9, the J call TRBJ1-3; no definite D call. Germline V CDR1 and CDR2: SEHNR, FQNEAQ (reference sequence). V was shortened by 1 base and J by 3 bases, with 10 bases between the two germline ends. CDR3 size: 15 residues. CDR3: CASSLVSGDGNTIYF. Here the CDR3 DNA reads TGTGCCAGCAGCTTAGTGTCCGGGGATGGAAACACCATATATTTT. Drawing the rest from reference TRBV7-9 and TRBJ1-3, the complete variable domain is DTGVSQNPRHKITKRGQNVTFRCDPISEHNRLYWYRQTLGQGPEFLTYFQNEAQLEKSRLLSDRFSAERPKGSFSTLEIQRTEQGDSAMYLCASSLVSGDGNTIYFGEGSWLTVV.

At least ten counts were recorded for this clonotype. This chain uses TRBV20-1 with TRBJ1-5, with D possibly matching TRBD1 (5 bases). The V end lost 2 bases, the J end lost 7 bases, and 9 bases lay between the germline ends. This CDR3 comprises 12 residues. Germline V gene sequence: CDR1 DFQATT, CDR2 SNEGSKA (reference sequence). The CDR3 nucleotides read TGCAGTGCTAGAAGGGGTGCCCAGCCCCAGCATTTT. Protein sequence: CSARRGAQPQHF.